The 31 T cell receptor beta chains given below trace back to one sample, sequenced in a study of blood T cell repertoires in COVID-19. Some clones are missing from TCRdb's copy, which holds only in-frame ones; the method was immunoSEQ multiplex PCR. The table shows 65,000 to 95,000 clones, with roughly 87% occurring only once. Source material: peripheral blood. These receptors were taken from a man aged 25-45 years with acute or convalescent COVID-19.

The table lists this clone with a few counts. V is TRBV7-9 and J is TRBJ2-2, with D tentatively TRBD2 (6 bases). This CDR3 has 17 amino acids. Germline V CDR1 and CDR2: SEHNR, FQNEAQ (reference sequence). Trimming took off 0 bases at V and 0 bases at J, with 11 bases between the two ends. The CDR3 bases are TGTGCCAGCAGCTTAGCCAGGCTAGCGTCGAACACCGGGGAGCTGTTTTTT. Its translation: CASSLARLASNTGELFF.

This chain uses TRBV9 with TRBJ1-6, with D possibly being TRBD1 (5 bases). CDR3 size: 14 residues. The V gene lost 5 bases and the J gene lost 5 bases, with 11 bases spanning the gap. CDR1 is SGDLS and CDR2 is YYNGEE in the germline V gene. As DNA, the CDR3 is TGTGCCAGCAGAAGAGCGGGGGATAATTCACCCCTCCACTTT. Amino acids: CASRRAGDNSPLHF.

Details on this clone: At the DNA level, this CDR3 is encoded by other sequences in the same sample as well. As DNA, the CDR3 is TGCGCCAGCAGCCAAGAGCGCACCGGGGAGCTGTTTTTT. As protein: CASSQERTGELFF. This rearrangement joins TRBV4-1 to TRBJ2-2; D unresolved. The V end lost 0 bases, the J end lost 4 bases, and 3 bases lay between the germline ends. The CDR3 consists of 13 residues. CDR1 is MGHRA and CDR2 is YSYEKL in the germline V gene.

The chain has TRBV3-1 (or the pseudogene TRBV3-2) and TRBJ1-4; D gene uncertain. The germline V gene encodes CDR1 LGHDT and CDR2 YNNKEL (reference sequence). The ends were cut back, 8 bases at V and 8 bases at J, with 18 bases in the middle. CDR3 size: 14 residues. CDR3 nucleotide sequence: TGTGCCAGCGGAGGCCGCCTCGGTGGGGAAAAACTGTTTTTT. Translation: CASGGRLGGEKLFF.

This sequence joins TRBV12-3 or TRBV12-4 and TRBJ2-2; no firm D call. The CDR3 loop spans 13 amino acids. V shed 0 bases and J shed 6 bases, with 5 bases lying between them. The CDR3 DNA reads as TGTGCCAGCAGTTTAGCCAAATCCGGGGAGCTGTTTTTT. Amino acids: CASSLAKSGELFF.

The chain recombines TRBV9 with TRBJ2-2, with TRBD2 matching over 8 bases. Germline V gene data show CDR1 as SGDLS and CDR2 as YYNGEE. The CDR3 is made up of 16 amino acids. J gave up 4 bases and V 4 bases, and 9 bases lay outside the gene matches. In DNA form, the CDR3 reads TGTGCCAGCAGCCCAGTAGCGGGGAAAAGCACCGGGGAGCTGTTTTTT. It yields the protein CASSPVAGKSTGELFF. The full variable domain, in which reference TRBV9 and TRBJ2-2 provide the parts outside the CDR3, is DSGVTQTPKHLITATGQRVTLRCSPRSGDLSVYWYQQSLDQGLQFLIQYYNGEERAKGNILERFSAQQFPDLHSELNLSSLELGDSALYFCASSPVAGKSTGELFFGEGSRLTVL.

This rearrangement joins TRBV2 to TRBJ2-2, with 7 bases fitting TRBD2. V shed 6 bases, J shed 5 bases, and the junction held 6 bases outside the gene matches. The CDR3 totals 14 residues. Germline loops: CDR1 SNHLY, CDR2 FYNNEI. CDR3 amino acids: CASSRGEGTGELFF. In nucleotides, the CDR3 is TGTGCCAGCAGCCGGGGGGAGGGGACCGGGGAGCTGTTTTTT.

The rearrangement uses TRBV15 and TRBJ2-7, with no clear D. The CDR3 extends over 14 amino acids. From germline, CDR1 is LNHNV and CDR2 YYDKDF (reference sequence). The germline V and J ends were trimmed by 0 bases and 7 bases, with 13 bases remaining between them. CDR3 sequence (DNA): TGTGCCACCAGCAGAGATCATCCCCATCAGGAGCAGTACTTC. Encoded protein: CATSRDHPHQEQYF.

The CDR3 region has the DNA TGCGCCAGCAGCCTTGGGGGGGTAACCGGGGAGCTGTTTTTT. As protein: CASSLGGVTGELFF. The chain recombines TRBV10-2 with TRBJ2-2; 7 bases align to TRBD2. J gave up 5 bases and V 6 bases, and 6 bases lay outside the gene matches. From germline, CDR1 is WSHSY and CDR2 SAAADI. The CDR3 runs to 14 residues.

V and J are TRBV30 and TRBJ2-5, with TRBD2 matching over 7 bases. This CDR3 has 13 amino acids. Germline CDR1 is GTSNPN and CDR2 is SVGIG (reference sequence). The J segment lost 2 bases and the V segment lost 4 bases, leaving 4 bases of the junction unmatched. CDR3 sequence (DNA): TGTGCCTGGACTAGGGACTATCAAGAGACCCAGTACTTC. Translation gives CAWTRDYQETQYF. Full variable domain (remainder filled in from reference TRBV30 and TRBJ2-5): SQTIHQWPATLVQPVGSPLSLECTVEGTSNPNLYWYRQAAGRGLQLLFYSVGIGQISSEVPQNLSASRPQDRQFILSSKKLLLSDSGFYLCAWTRDYQETQYFGPGTRLLVL.

This rearrangement joins TRBV6-1 to TRBJ1-6, with TRBD1 matching 7 bases. After removal of 1 base from V and 7 bases from J, the junction contained 4 bases not matched to a gene. Per the germline V gene, CDR1 is MNHNS and CDR2 is SASEGT. CDR3 length: 15 amino acids. The CDR3 DNA is TGTGCCAGCAGTGAAGTGGGGACAGCCAATTCACCCCTCCACTTT. This codes for CASSEVGTANSPLHF.

V gene TRBV2 combines with J gene TRBJ2-7; TRBD2 matches at 9 bases. CDR1 is SNHLY, CDR2 FYNNEI, per germline. The trim removed 6 bases at V and 3 bases at J, leaving 9 bases unmatched. CDR3 length: 15 residues. The DNA of the CDR3 is TGTGCCAGCAGGGGGGGGACTAGCCTAGTCTACGAGCAGTACTTC. It is translated as CASRGGTSLVYEQYF.

V and J are TRBV28 and TRBJ2-5; D is possibly TRBD2 (5 bases). The CDR3 loop spans 15 amino acids. Trimming stripped 1 base from V and 5 bases from J, with 14 bases between. Germline V gene lookup returns CDR1 MDHEN and CDR2 SYDVKM. The CDR3 loop is CASSLLADGEETQYF. The CDR3 DNA sequence: TGTGCCAGCAGTTTATTGGCGGACGGGGAGGAGACCCAGTACTTC.

This chain connects TRBV9 to TRBJ1-4, with 7 nucleotides matching TRBD1. With 5 bases clipped from V and 4 bases from J, the junction kept 2 bases outside the gene matches. Germline loops: CDR1 SGDLS, CDR2 YYNGEE. The CDR3 is 13 amino acids. CDR3 sequence (DNA): TGTGCCAGCAGAAGGGACAGTAATGAAAAACTGTTTTTT. The encoded protein is CASRRDSNEKLFF.

The gene calls are TRBV2 and TRBJ1-2; no clear D gene. Germline V gives CDR1 SNHLY, CDR2 FYNNEI. Between the trimmed V and J ends, which lost 7 bases and 2 bases, there was a span of 23 bases. CDR3 length: 17 amino acids. The CDR3 sequence is CASTHFGNLSENYGYTF. DNA of the CDR3: TGTGCCAGCACCCACTTTGGTAACCTAAGCGAAAACTATGGCTACACCTTC.

The chain uses TRBV10-3 and TRBJ1-5; the D is unclear. The CDR3 length is 13 residues. V shed 7 bases and J shed 2 bases, with 9 bases lying between them. Looked up from germline, CDR1 is ENHRY and CDR2 is SYGVKD. The CDR3, as DNA: TGTGCCATCATTCCCCGGGGCAATCAGCCCCAGCATTTT. This sequence encodes CAIIPRGNQPQHF.

The chain uses TRBV29-1 and TRBJ1-1; 8 positions match TRBD1. Trimming at V came to 7 bases and at J to 1 base, leaving 5 bases not matched to a gene. CDR3 length: 13 amino acids. Germline lookup yields CDR1 SQVTM and CDR2 ANQGSEA. CDR3 coding DNA: TGCAGCGCCTCGACAGGGGCGAACACTGAAGCTTTCTTT. Translation: CSASTGANTEAFF. Full variable domain (remainder filled in from reference TRBV29-1 and TRBJ1-1): SAVISQKPSRDICQRGTSLTIQCQVDSQVTMMFWYRQQPGQSLTLIATANQGSEATYESGFVIDKFPISRPNLTFSTLTVSNMSPEDSSIYLCSASTGANTEAFFGQGTRLTVV.

The chain uses TRBV6-5 and TRBJ2-5, with D maybe TRBD2 (8 bases). Germline-derived CDR1 and CDR2 are MNHEY and SVGAGI. V lost 11 bases and J lost 1, with 14 bases in between. This CDR3 is built from 13 residues. The CDR3 nucleotides read TGTGCCTCGGGAGGGACAGTCCAAGAGACCCAGTACTTC. Its protein product is CASGGTVQETQYF.

The chain joins TRBV28 to TRBJ1-4; D may be TRBD1 (5 bases). The germline V gene encodes CDR1 MDHEN and CDR2 SYDVKM. The CDR3 covers 18 residues. Trimming took 5 bases from V and 1 from J, leaving 20 bases between them. The CDR3 sequence is CASSRSGLKGGTNEKLFF. Here the CDR3 DNA reads TGTGCCAGCAGTAGATCAGGGCTAAAGGGAGGAACTAATGAAAAACTGTTTTTT.

This chain connects TRBV19 to TRBJ1-1; D gene uncertain. The CDR3 covers 14 residues. Germline CDR1 LNHDA, CDR2 SQIVND (reference sequence). Between the trimmed V and J ends, which lost 3 bases and 4 bases, there was a span of 12 bases. The CDR3 sequence is CASSIGMAGTEAFF. The DNA of the CDR3 is TGTGCCAGTAGTATCGGGATGGCCGGCACTGAAGCTTTCTTT.

This clone was recorded once. The V and J genes are TRBV19 and TRBJ1-5; no clear D gene. The V end lost 9 bases, the J end lost 0 bases, and 15 bases lay between the germline ends. The CDR3 is made up of 15 amino acids. Germline V lookup: CDR1 LNHDA, CDR2 SQIVND (reference sequence). This CDR3 is CASNSGRLSNQPQHF. As DNA, the CDR3 is TGTGCCAGCAATTCCGGCAGGCTTAGCAATCAGCCCCAGCATTTT. Full variable domain (missing parts from reference TRBV19 and TRBJ1-5): DGGITQSPKYLFRKEGQNVTLSCEQNLNHDAMYWYRQDPGQGLRLIYYSQIVNDFQKGDIAEGYSVSREKKESFPLTVTSAQKNPTAFYLCASNSGRLSNQPQHFGDGTRLSIL.

The chain links TRBV11-3 to TRBJ2-2; D uncertain. V was cut by 1 base and J by 5 bases, with 8 bases left in between. Germline V gene data show CDR1 as SGHNT and CDR2 as YENEEA. This CDR3 is built from 14 residues. CDR3 sequence: CASSLAGRTGELFF. In DNA form, the CDR3 reads TGTGCCAGCAGCTTAGCGGGTCGAACCGGGGAGCTGTTTTTT.

V and J are TRBV20-1 and TRBJ2-2; a weak D match, TRBD2 (5 bases). This CDR3 is 14 amino acids long. Germline CDR1 is DFQATT and CDR2 is SNEGSKA (reference sequence). V was trimmed by 4 bases and J by 2 bases, leaving 11 bases between them. The CDR3 protein is CSAIEGLNTGELFF. In DNA form, the CDR3 reads TGCAGTGCTATTGAAGGACTTAACACCGGGGAGCTGTTTTTT.

The chain uses TRBV11-3 and TRBJ1-1, with a weak D call TRBD1 (6 bases). V was cut by 2 bases and J by 0 bases, with 10 bases left in between. Per germline, CDR1 SGHNT and CDR2 YENEEA. The CDR3 is made up of 15 amino acids. CDR3 nucleotide sequence: TGTGCCAGCAGCTTAAACGGACAGATGAACACTGAAGCTTTCTTT. This codes for CASSLNGQMNTEAFF.

The chain employs TRBV24-1 and TRBJ1-5, with D perhaps TRBD1 (5 bases). Germline CDR1 and CDR2: KGHDR and SFDVKD. The CDR3 sequence is 14 residues long. Trimming took 4 bases from V and 11 from J, leaving 17 bases between them. As DNA, the CDR3 is TGTGCCACCAGTGAGGGTTCCTTGACAGCAGCCCAGCATTTT. Its protein product is CATSEGSLTAAQHF.

J is TRBJ2-1 and V is TRBV5-1; 11 bases map to TRBD2. Per germline, CDR1 SGHRS and CDR2 YFSETQ. The CDR3 is 16 amino acids. The junction had 5 bases not matched to a gene; V was cut back by 0 bases and J by 6 bases. The CDR3 region is CASSLELAGGFNEQFF. Here the CDR3 DNA reads TGCGCCAGCAGCTTGGAGTTAGCGGGAGGGTTCAATGAGCAGTTCTTC.

J is TRBJ2-5 and V is TRBV7-3, with 7 bases fitting TRBD1. CDR1 is SGHTA and CDR2 is FQGTGA in the germline V gene. This CDR3 is 15 amino acids long. Trimming at V came to 3 bases and at J to 3 bases, leaving 7 bases not matched to a gene. CDR3: CASSLGATGEETQYF. The CDR3 bases are TGTGCCAGCAGCTTGGGCGCTACAGGGGAAGAGACCCAGTACTTC.

The CDR3 DNA reads TGTGCCAGCAGCTTTCAAGCGGGAATGCGTCAAGAGACCCAGTACTTC. Translating gives CASSFQAGMRQETQYF. The gene calls are TRBV7-6 and TRBJ2-5; 7 bases map to TRBD2. With 3 bases clipped from V and 2 bases from J, the junction kept 9 bases outside the gene matches. Germline V CDR1 and CDR2: SGHVS, FNYEAQ. The CDR3 is 16 residues long.

The chain uses TRBV20-1 and TRBJ1-1; D uncertain. With 3 bases removed from V and 6 bases from J, the gap between germline ends came to 8 bases. Germline-derived CDR1 and CDR2 are DFQATT and SNEGSKA (reference sequence). The CDR3 length is 11 residues. The chain's CDR3 is CSASRGPEAFF. CDR3 sequence (DNA): TGCAGTGCTAGTAGAGGGCCTGAAGCTTTCTTT.

This rearrangement joins TRBV3-1 (or the pseudogene TRBV3-2) to TRBJ1-3, with D possibly matching TRBD1 (5 bases). The germline gives CDR1 LGHDT, CDR2 YNNKEL (reference sequence). The CDR3 has 14 amino acids. The V gene lost 2 bases and the J gene lost 3 bases, with 8 bases spanning the gap. CDR3 amino acids: CASSQRGSGNTIYF. Written as DNA, the CDR3 is TGTGCCAGCAGCCAAAGGGGAAGTGGAAACACCATATATTTT.

The V and J genes are TRBV6-2 or TRBV6-3 and TRBJ2-2; 9 bases align to TRBD1. The CDR3 is 15 amino acids. Looked up from germline, CDR1 is MNHEY and CDR2 is SVGEGT. J was trimmed by 3 bases and V by 5 bases; bases with no gene match: 4. CDR3 sequence: CASSTGQGHTGELFF. The CDR3 DNA reads as TGTGCCAGCAGTACGGGACAGGGACACACCGGGGAGCTGTTTTTT.